This T cell receptor (beta chain) stems from a study of T cell repertoires in cytomegalovirus infection. General study findings and limits: Clonotypes of TCR beta that were HLA-C-restricted and CMV-specific dominated the ex vivo response.

The germline V and J ends were trimmed by 1 base and 4 bases, with 9 bases remaining between them. The germline gives CDR1 SGHTA, CDR2 FQGNSA. The CDR3 length is 14 residues. TCRdb re-called the reads with MiXCR, one entry per CDR3 protein. This sample has hundreds of thousands of distinct CDR3 sequences, with roughly 42% found just once. Concerning this clonotype: Its cognate antigen is unknown.

The TCR originated in a human donor in good health (CMV status not recorded). Some clones in this sample may be carry-over from other donors' samples. V usage is TRBV7-2 and J usage is TRBJ2-3; D is possibly TRBD1 (6 bases). The sample in question was cultured PBMCs, obtained from culture after CMV antigen stimulation. The CDR3 DNA follows: TGTGCCAGCAGCTTAGACAGGGCAGCAGATACGCAGTATTTT. Encoded protein: CASSLDRAADTQYF.